Sequencing of this T cell receptor (beta chain) was carried out in a study of T cells in Graves' hyperthyroidism and ophthalmopathy. Trimming removed 4 bases from V and 6 bases from J, with 16 bases in between. Per the germline V gene, CDR1 is SQVTM and CDR2 is ANQGSEA. The CDR3 has 13 residues. RNA transcripts provided the source from which TCR beta CDR3 regions were amplified. HTBI primers were used for first-round RT-PCR of the TCR CDR3. Using its own MiXCR run on the multiplex PCR reads, TCRdb lists one record per CDR3 protein. The data contain about 640,000 distinct CDR3 sequences, under 25% of them singletons.

The receptor was isolated from a man aged 25 to 40 with Graves' ophthalmopathy. The chain employs TRBV29-1 and TRBJ2-7, with D perhaps assigned TRBD1 or TRBD2 (5 bases each). The sequencing sample was made of blood. DNA of the CDR3: TGCAGCGTTGGGGGCCGCCTCGGGGCCGAGCAGTACTTC. It yields the protein CSVGGRLGAEQYF.